A selection of T cell receptor beta chains follows, all from one sample in a study of blood T cell repertoires in COVID-19. Some clones are missing from TCRdb's copy, which holds only in-frame ones; the method was immunoSEQ multiplex PCR. The sample yields some 120,000 clones, over 75% seen once. The sequenced sample consisted of peripheral blood. The receptors here all came from a man aged 25-45 years with COVID-19, enrolled during active disease. CDR3s include the opening cysteine and the closing phenylalanine or tryptophan. Fields, in order: CDR3 length, D gene, J gene, clone size, V gene, CDR3 DNA, CDR3 protein. D genes are given only for firm matches. Only some rows state a clone size, as once, few, many or a class for expanded clones.

14	NA	TRBJ2-5	NA	TRBV3-1/TRBV3-2	TGTGCCAGCAGCCAACTTAGCGGCCAAGAGACCCAGTACTTC	CASSQLSGQETQYF
13	NA	TRBJ1-5	NA	TRBV12-3/TRBV12-4	TGTGCCAGCAACGGACAGCCTAATCAGCCCCAGCATTTT	CASNGQPNQPQHF
14	NA	TRBJ2-6	NA	TRBV6-5	TGTGCCAGCAGCAGGACAGTTGGGGCCAACGTCCTGACTTTC	CASSRTVGANVLTF
14	NA	TRBJ2-3	NA	TRBV7-2	TGTGCCAGCAGCTTATCTCTGCGGCGGAATACGCAGTATTTT	CASSLSLRRNTQYF
18	TRBD1	TRBJ1-5	NA	TRBV4-2	TGTGCCAGCAGCCAACCTATGGACAGGGGGCAAGGAAATCAGCCCCAGCATTTT	CASSQPMDRGQGNQPQHF
15	TRBD1	TRBJ2-2	once	TRBV6-6	TGTGCCAGCAGGACGACAGGGGGAAACGCCGGGGAGCTGTTTTTT	CASRTTGGNAGELFF
17	NA	TRBJ1-1	NA	TRBV7-2	TGTGCCAGCAGCTTGGGGGGGTTACGCAGGGCGGTGGATGAAGCTTTCTTT	CASSLGGLRRAVDEAFF
18	TRBD2	TRBJ2-5	once	TRBV11-3	TGTGCCAGCAGCTTAGGTTTGGTGATTAGCGGGAGCCAAGAGACCCAGTACTTC	CASSLGLVISGSQETQYF
14	NA	TRBJ1-1	NA	TRBV13	TGTGCCAGCGCGGAAGCAGGGCGAGGAACTGAAGCTTTCTTT	CASAEAGRGTEAFF
15	TRBD1	TRBJ2-1	NA	TRBV5-1	TGCGCCAGCAGCTTTCGTAGACAGGGGAATGATGAGCAGTTCTTC	CASSFRRQGNDEQFF
16	NA	TRBJ2-2	NA	TRBV11-2	TGTGCCAGCAGCTTAGTGCCAGGGGAAAACACCGGGGAGCTGTTTTTT	CASSLVPGENTGELFF
15	TRBD1	TRBJ1-1	NA	TRBV11-3	TGTGCCAGCAGCTTCTCGACAGGGGGCGCCCCTGAAGCTTTCTTT	CASSFSTGGAPEAFF
13	NA	TRBJ2-2	NA	TRBV6-6	TGTGCCAGCACTGGGGGGTACACCGGGGAGCTGTTTTTT	CASTGGYTGELFF
13	TRBD1	TRBJ1-2	NA	TRBV25-1	TGTGCCAGCAGTGGGGACAGGGGGACTGGCTACACCTTC	CASSGDRGTGYTF
17	NA	TRBJ2-5	NA	TRBV9	TGTGCCAGCAGCGTAGATGCCGGGACAAGGGGAGTGGAGACCCAGTACTTC	CASSVDAGTRGVETQYF
17	TRBD2	TRBJ2-7	NA	TRBV5-4	TGTGCCAGCAGTCCCACTCTGGGCGGGAGGGGGTTGTACGAGCAGTACTTC	CASSPTLGGRGLYEQYF
15	TRBD1	TRBJ2-2	NA	TRBV5-1	TGCGCCAGCAGCTCAGGGGGAGCGAACACCGGGGAGCTGTTTTTT	CASSSGGANTGELFF
13	NA	TRBJ1-5	NA	TRBV7-9	TGTGCCAGCAGCTTATCGGGAGGCCAGCCCCAGCATTTT	CASSLSGGQPQHF
13	TRBD2	TRBJ2-3	NA	TRBV6-2/TRBV6-3	TGTGCCAGCAGTTACTTAGCGGGAGATACGCAGTATTTT	CASSYLAGDTQYF
15	TRBD1	TRBJ1-2	NA	TRBV6-2/TRBV6-3	TGTGCCAGCAGTCACCGCATAGGGACAGGGGATGGCTACACCTTC	CASSHRIGTGDGYTF
14	TRBD2	TRBJ2-3	once	TRBV7-3	TGTGCCAGCAGCCCAGCGGGGGGCACAGATACGCAGTATTTT	CASSPAGGTDTQYF
13	NA	TRBJ2-5	NA	TRBV6-1	TGTGCCAGCAGTGAAGTGGGGCCGGAGACCCAGTACTTC	CASSEVGPETQYF
15	NA	TRBJ2-1	NA	TRBV6-2/TRBV6-3	TGTGCCAGCAGCCTCGAAGGGGGCTCCTACAATGAGCAGTTCTTC	CASSLEGGSYNEQFF
15	NA	TRBJ2-7	NA	TRBV18	TGTGCCAGCTCACCCGACAAGGAAAGAGAATACGAGCAGTACTTC	CASSPDKEREYEQYF
15	TRBD1	TRBJ2-1	medium-sized	TRBV28	TGTGCCAGCAGCCCTAACAGGGGAAGAAACAATGAGCAGTTCTTC	CASSPNRGRNNEQFF
14	TRBD1	TRBJ2-3	NA	TRBV19	TGTGCCAGTAGTCCCCTACAGGGGGCGGATACGCAGTATTTT	CASSPLQGADTQYF
14	TRBD2	TRBJ2-1	NA	TRBV7-9	TGTGCCAGCAGCGAGGGGACTAGCGGAACTGAGCAGTTCTTC	CASSEGTSGTEQFF
13	NA	TRBJ2-7	few	TRBV29-1	TGCAGCGTATATGGACTCCAGTCCTACGAGCAGTACTTC	CSVYGLQSYEQYF
16	TRBD1	TRBJ1-4	NA	TRBV10-3	TGTGCCAGCCAGAAAGGGAGACAGGGCCCTAATGAAAAACTGTTTTTT	CASQKGRQGPNEKLFF
15	TRBD1	TRBJ1-4	NA	TRBV2	TGTGCCAGCAGGATACAGGGGCGCCGAGATGAAAAACTGTTTTTT	CASRIQGRRDEKLFF
13	NA	TRBJ1-1	NA	TRBV12-3/TRBV12-4	TGTGCCAGCAGTCCACCGGGACTAACTGAAGCTTTCTTT	CASSPPGLTEAFF
14	TRBD1	TRBJ1-2	NA	TRBV3-1/TRBV3-2	TGTGCCAGCAGCCAAGAGGCAGGGGGCTATGGCTACACCTTC	CASSQEAGGYGYTF
14	NA	TRBJ1-4	few	TRBV6-5	TGTGCCAGCCAAAAGGGGGGGGCTAATGAAAAACTGTTTTTT	CASQKGGANEKLFF
15	NA	TRBJ1-1	few	TRBV15	TGTGCCACCAGCAGAGATCCGGGGGATTGGACTGAAGCTTTCTTT	CATSRDPGDWTEAFF